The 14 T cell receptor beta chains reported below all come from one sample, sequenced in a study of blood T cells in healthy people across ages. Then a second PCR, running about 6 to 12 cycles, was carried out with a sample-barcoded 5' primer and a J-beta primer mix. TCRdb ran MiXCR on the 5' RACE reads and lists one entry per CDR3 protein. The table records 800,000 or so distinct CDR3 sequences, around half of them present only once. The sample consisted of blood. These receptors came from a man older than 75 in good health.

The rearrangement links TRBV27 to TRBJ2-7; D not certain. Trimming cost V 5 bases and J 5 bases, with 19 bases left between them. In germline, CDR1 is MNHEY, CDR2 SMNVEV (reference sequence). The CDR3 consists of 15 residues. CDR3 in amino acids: CASSPIGSSANEQYF. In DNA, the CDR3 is TGTGCCAGCAGTCCGATCGGGTCCTCGGCCAACGAGCAGTACTTC.

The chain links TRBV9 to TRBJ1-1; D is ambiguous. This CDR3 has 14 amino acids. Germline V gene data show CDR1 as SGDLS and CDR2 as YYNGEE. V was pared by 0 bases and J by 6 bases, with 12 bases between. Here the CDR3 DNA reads TGTGCCAGCAGCGTAGGCTACCTAACCGCTGAAGCTTTCTTT. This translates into CASSVGYLTAEAFF.

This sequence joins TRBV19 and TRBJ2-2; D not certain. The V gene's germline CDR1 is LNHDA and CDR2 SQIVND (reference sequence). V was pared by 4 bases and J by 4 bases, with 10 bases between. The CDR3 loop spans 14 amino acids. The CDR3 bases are TGTGCCAGTAGTAGTCCGGGTTTCACCGGGGAGCTGTTTTTT. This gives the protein CASSSPGFTGELFF.

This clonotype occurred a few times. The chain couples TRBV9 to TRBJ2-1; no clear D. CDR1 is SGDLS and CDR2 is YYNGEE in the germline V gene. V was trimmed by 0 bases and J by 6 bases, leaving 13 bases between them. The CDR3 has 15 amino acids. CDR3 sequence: CASSVGASLGNEQFF. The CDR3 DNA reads TGTGCCAGCAGCGTAGGGGCTAGTCTGGGCAATGAGCAGTTCTTC.

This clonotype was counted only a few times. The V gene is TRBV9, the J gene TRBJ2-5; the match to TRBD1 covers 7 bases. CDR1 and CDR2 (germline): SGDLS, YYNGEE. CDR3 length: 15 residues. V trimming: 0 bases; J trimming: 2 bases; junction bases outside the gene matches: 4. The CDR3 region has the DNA TGTGCCAGCAGCGTAGATGGGACAGATCAAGAGACCCAGTACTTC. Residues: CASSVDGTDQETQYF.

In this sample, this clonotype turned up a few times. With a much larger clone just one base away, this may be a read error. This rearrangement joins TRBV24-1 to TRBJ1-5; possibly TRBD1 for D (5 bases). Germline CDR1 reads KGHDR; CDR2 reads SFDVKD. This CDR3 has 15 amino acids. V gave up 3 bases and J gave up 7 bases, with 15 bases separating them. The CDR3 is CATSDADGGGQPQHF. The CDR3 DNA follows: TGTGCCACCAGTGATGCGGACGGGGGGGGGCAGCCCCAGCATTTT.

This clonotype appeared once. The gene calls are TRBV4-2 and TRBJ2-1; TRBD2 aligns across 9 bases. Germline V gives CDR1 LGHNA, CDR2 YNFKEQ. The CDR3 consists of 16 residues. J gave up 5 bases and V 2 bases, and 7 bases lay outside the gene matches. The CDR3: CASSQWEREDHNEQFF. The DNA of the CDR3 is TGTGCCAGCAGCCAATGGGAGCGGGAGGACCACAATGAGCAGTTCTTC.

This CDR3 is CASKGGETQYF. The CDR3 DNA reads TGTGCCAGCAAAGGGGGAGAGACCCAGTACTTC. The chain combines TRBV25-1 with TRBJ2-5, with D possibly being TRBD1 (6 bases). Germline V gene lookup returns CDR1 MGHDK and CDR2 SYGVNS. This CDR3 has 11 amino acids. Trimming took 7 bases from V and 4 from J, leaving 7 bases between them.

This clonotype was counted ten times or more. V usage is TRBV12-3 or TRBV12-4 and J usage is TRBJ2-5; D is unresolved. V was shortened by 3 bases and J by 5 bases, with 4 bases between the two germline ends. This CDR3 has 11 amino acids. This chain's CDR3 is CASSLLETQYF. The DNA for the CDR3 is TGTGCCAGCAGTTTGTTGGAGACCCAGTACTTC.

In DNA form, the CDR3 reads TGCAGTGCTAGTGGATTAGCGGGAGGGCCGGTAGCCAAAAACATTCAGTACTTC. Translation gives CSASGLAGGPVAKNIQYF. This chain links TRBV20-1 with TRBJ2-4, with 11 bases lining up with TRBD2. V shed 3 bases, J shed 0 bases, and the junction held 10 bases outside the gene matches. The CDR3 extends over 18 amino acids. The germline CDR1 and CDR2 sequences are DFQATT and SNEGSKA (reference sequence).

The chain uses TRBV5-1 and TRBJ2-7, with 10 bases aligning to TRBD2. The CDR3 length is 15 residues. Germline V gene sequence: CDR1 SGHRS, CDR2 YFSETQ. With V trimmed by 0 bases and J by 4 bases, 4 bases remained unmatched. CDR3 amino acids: CASSLGSGRAYEQYF. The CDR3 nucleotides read TGCGCCAGCAGCTTGGGAAGCGGGAGGGCGTACGAGCAGTACTTC.

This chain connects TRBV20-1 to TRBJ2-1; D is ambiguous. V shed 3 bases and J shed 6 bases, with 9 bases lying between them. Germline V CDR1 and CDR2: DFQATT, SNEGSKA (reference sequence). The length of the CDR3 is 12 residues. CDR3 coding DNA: TGCAGTGCTAGTCAAAGGCGCAATGAGCAGTTCTTC. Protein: CSASQRRNEQFF.

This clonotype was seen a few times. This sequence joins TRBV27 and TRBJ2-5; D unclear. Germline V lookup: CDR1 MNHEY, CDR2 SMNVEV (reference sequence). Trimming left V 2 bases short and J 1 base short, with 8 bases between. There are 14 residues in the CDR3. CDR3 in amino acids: CASSLNTGQETQYF. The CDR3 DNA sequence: TGTGCCAGCAGTTTAAATACCGGCCAAGAGACCCAGTACTTC.

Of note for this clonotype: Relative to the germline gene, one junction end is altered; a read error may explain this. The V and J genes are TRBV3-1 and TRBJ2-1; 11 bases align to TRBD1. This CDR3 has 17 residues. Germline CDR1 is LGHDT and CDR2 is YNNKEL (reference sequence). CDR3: CASSQATGTGGYNEQSF. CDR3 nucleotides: TGTGCCAGCAGCCAAGCAACCGGGACAGGGGGATACAATGAGCAGTCCTTC.